Below are 21 T cell receptor beta chains sequenced from a single sample in a study of blood T cell repertoires in COVID-19. Produced via immunoSEQ multiplex PCR; TCRdb's table is partial and in-frame only. The repertoire holds under 300,000 clones, with approximately 83% as singletons. Sequencing was carried out using peripheral blood. Receptors were obtained from a human donor in a cohort sampled during active COVID-19.

The chain employs TRBV7-2 and TRBJ2-1; 12 bases are shared with TRBD2. With V trimmed by 4 bases and J by 9 bases, 7 bases remained unmatched. This CDR3 spans 15 amino acids. Germline V gene data show CDR1 as SGHTA and CDR2 as FQGNSA. CDR3 bases: TGTGCCAGCAGCTCCGGACTAGCGGGATGGGTTGAGCAGTTCTTC. Translating it yields CASSSGLAGWVEQFF.

The J gene is TRBJ1-2, the V gene TRBV4-3, with a weak D call TRBD1 (5 bases). Germline CDR1 and CDR2: LGHNA and YSLEER. CDR3 size: 15 residues. V was pared by 7 bases and J by 2 bases, with 17 bases between. CDR3: CASTARVGGNYGYTF. The CDR3 nucleotides are TGCGCCAGCACCGCAAGAGTGGGGGGGAACTATGGCTACACCTTC.

The chain is built from TRBV4-3 and TRBJ2-2; 10 positions agree with TRBD2. CDR1 is LGHNA and CDR2 is YSLEER in the germline V gene. V shed 3 bases, J shed 0 bases, and the junction held 4 bases outside the gene matches. The CDR3 contains 17 residues. DNA for the CDR3: TGCGCCAGCAGCCAGGCTAGCGGGAGCGCGAACACCGGGGAGCTGTTTTTT. Its translation is CASSQASGSANTGELFF.

The CDR3 DNA reads TGTGCCAGCAGCTTCCCCAGGGACACAGATACGCAGTATTTT. This sequence encodes CASSFPRDTDTQYF. The chain recombines TRBV5-6 with TRBJ2-3, with D maybe TRBD1 (5 bases). Germline V gives CDR1 SGHDT, CDR2 YYEEEE. CDR3 length equals 14 residues. Trimming removed 2 bases from V and 2 bases from J, with 9 bases in between.

The V call is TRBV7-8, the J call TRBJ1-5; D is perhaps TRBD1 (6 bases). CDR3 length: 15 amino acids. Germline V gene sequence: CDR1 SGHVS, CDR2 FQNEAQ. The ends were cut back, 5 bases at V and 4 bases at J, with 15 bases in the middle. CDR3 protein: CASSQGQRNNQPQHF. The CDR3 DNA reads as TGTGCCAGCAGCCAAGGACAGCGAAATAATCAGCCCCAGCATTTT.

This clone appeared a few times. The V and J genes are TRBV27 and TRBJ2-2, with 7 bases matching TRBD1. CDR3 length: 17 amino acids. V lost 3 bases to trimming and J lost 2 bases; unmatched junction nucleotides: 9. Germline V gene lookup returns CDR1 MNHEY and CDR2 SMNVEV (reference sequence). The CDR3 sequence: CASSFRPTGANTGELFF. Written as DNA, the CDR3 is TGTGCCAGCAGTTTTAGGCCAACAGGGGCTAACACCGGGGAGCTGTTTTTT.

CDR3 sequence (DNA): TGTGCCAGCAGTTACGCACTACTAGCGGGAGGGAACAATGAGCAGTTCTTC. It specifies CASSYALLAGGNNEQFF. V usage is TRBV6-2 or TRBV6-3 and J usage is TRBJ2-1; 13 bases fit TRBD2. The CDR3 sequence is 17 residues long. Germline V gene lookup returns CDR1 MNHEY and CDR2 SVGEGT. The V gene end was trimmed by 2 bases and the J gene end by 5 bases; junction bases not matched to a gene: 6.

V gene TRBV11-2 combines with J gene TRBJ2-3, with D possibly matching TRBD2 (6 bases). V lost 2 bases to trimming and J lost 4 bases, with 7 bases between them. The germline V gene encodes CDR1 SGHAT and CDR2 FQNNGV. The CDR3 spans 13 residues. In DNA form, the CDR3 reads TGTGCCAGCAGCTTACGGAGGGCAGATACGCAGTATTTT. Its translation: CASSLRRADTQYF.

The rearrangement joins TRBV5-4 to TRBJ1-4; TRBD1 aligns across 9 bases. V lost 2 bases and J lost 8; bases outside the gene matches: 7. The germline V gene encodes CDR1 SGHNT and CDR2 YYREEE (reference sequence). The CDR3 is 15 residues long. CDR3 in amino acids: CASSFKQGAEEKLFF. CDR3 in DNA: TGTGCCAGCAGCTTTAAACAGGGGGCTGAAGAAAAACTGTTTTTT. Full variable domain (rest looked up from reference TRBV5-4 and TRBJ1-4): ETGVTQSPTHLIKTRGQQVTLRCSSQSGHNTVSWYQQALGQGPQFIFQYYREEENGRGNFPPRFSGLQFPNYSSELNVNALELDDSALYLCASSFKQGAEEKLFFGSGTQLSVL.

This sequence joins TRBV30 and TRBJ2-7; 13 nucleotides agree with TRBD2. Germline CDR1 and CDR2: GTSNPN and SVGIG (reference sequence). This CDR3 spans 14 amino acids. The V gene end was trimmed by 6 bases and the J gene end by 3 bases; junction bases not matched to a gene: 5. In DNA form, the CDR3 reads TGTGCCTGCACAGGACTAGCGGGAGTCTACGAGCAGTACTTC. It codes for CACTGLAGVYEQYF. Variable domain in full (rest from reference TRBV30 and TRBJ2-7): SQTIHQWPATLVQPVGSPLSLECTVEGTSNPNLYWYRQAAGRGLQLLFYSVGIGQISSEVPQNLSASRPQDRQFILSSKKLLLSDSGFYLCACTGLAGVYEQYFGPGTRLTVT.

V and J are TRBV12-3 or TRBV12-4 and TRBJ1-5; unclear D gene. Trimming took 6 bases from V and 5 from J, leaving 11 bases between them. The CDR3 spans 13 residues. CDR3 DNA: TGTGCCAGCAGCTATCTACGGGATCAGCCCCAGCATTTT. This encodes CASSYLRDQPQHF.

The J gene is TRBJ2-1, the V gene TRBV14; 13 bases are shared with TRBD2. The CDR3 is made up of 16 amino acids. Per the germline V gene, CDR1 is SGHDN and CDR2 is FVKESK. Germline trimming cut 4 bases from V and 7 bases from J; bases unmatched to any gene: 7. The CDR3 spells CASSPPSGLAGNEQFF. The CDR3 nucleotides are TGTGCCAGCAGCCCACCCTCGGGACTAGCGGGGAATGAGCAGTTCTTC.

This clone was seen once. J is TRBJ2-2 and V is TRBV15; TRBD1 might be the D (7 bases). The CDR3 runs 15 residues. Deletions cut 5 bases from V and 1 base from J, with 11 bases between. Germline V gives CDR1 LNHNV, CDR2 YYDKDF (reference sequence). The CDR3 sequence is CATSRQGGNTGELFF. For the CDR3, the DNA is TGTGCCACCAGCCGACAGGGAGGGAACACCGGGGAGCTGTTTTTT.

V gene TRBV5-4 combines with J gene TRBJ1-2; TRBD1 is a possible D gene (5 bases). The germline V gene encodes CDR1 SGHNT and CDR2 YYREEE (reference sequence). Trimming left V 2 bases short and J 7 bases short, with 21 bases between. The CDR3 has 16 amino acids. The CDR3 coding sequence is TGTGCCAGCAGCTTTGGCCCCAATCGGGGGGAAGGTGGCTACACCTTC. This sequence encodes CASSFGPNRGEGGYTF.

This sequence joins TRBV7-6 and TRBJ1-4; D is undetermined. Trimming shortened V by 1 base and J by 5 bases, and 8 bases separated the two germline ends. Germline V lookup: CDR1 SGHVS, CDR2 FNYEAQ. The CDR3 covers 14 residues. In DNA form, the CDR3 reads TGTGCCAGCAGCTTAGGGGCCGTAAATGAAAAACTGTTTTTT. It translates to CASSLGAVNEKLFF.

This clone showed up just a few times. The chain links TRBV2 to TRBJ2-5; 13 nucleotides match TRBD2. Trimming removed 6 bases from V and 4 bases from J; junction bases left unmatched: 8. This CDR3 has 16 amino acids. Germline CDR1 and CDR2: SNHLY and FYNNEI. This CDR3 reads CASSDGLAGVSETQYF. CDR3 sequence (DNA): TGTGCCAGCAGCGATGGACTAGCGGGAGTTTCAGAGACCCAGTACTTC.

The J gene is TRBJ1-2, the V gene TRBV25-1; D ambiguous. Deletions cut 4 bases from V and 4 bases from J, with 7 bases between. Germline V CDR1 and CDR2: MGHDK, SYGVNS. The CDR3 loop spans 12 amino acids. The CDR3 is CASSVAGYGYTF. CDR3 bases: TGTGCCAGCAGTGTGGCGGGCTATGGCTACACCTTC.

This chain links TRBV4-2 with TRBJ2-5, with D maybe TRBD1 (6 bases). CDR3 length equals 14 residues. Deletions cut 3 bases from V and 5 bases from J, with 13 bases between. Per germline, CDR1 LGHNA and CDR2 YNFKEQ. CDR3 in DNA: TGTGCCAGCAGCCAGCCGGGACAACAGGAGACCCAGTACTTC. It translates to CASSQPGQQETQYF.

The chain carries TRBV18 and TRBJ2-7; D is perhaps TRBD2 (7 bases). The V gene lost 3 bases and the J gene lost 5 bases, with 14 bases spanning the gap. The CDR3 sequence is 14 residues long. Germline V gene sequence: CDR1 KGHSH, CDR2 LQKENI. Here the CDR3 DNA reads TGTGCCAGCTCACCGTGGGGGGGCGCCGACGAGCAGTACTTC. The encoded protein is CASSPWGGADEQYF.

In the case of this clone: Other nucleotide sequences from this sample produce the same CDR3. The genes are TRBV18 and TRBJ1-1; 7 bases align to TRBD1. From germline, CDR1 is KGHSH and CDR2 LQKENI. The CDR3 runs 14 residues. V gave up 3 bases and J gave up 1 base; unmatched junction bases: 2. CDR3 region: CASSPGQENTEAFF. The CDR3 DNA reads as TGTGCCAGCTCACCTGGACAGGAGAACACTGAAGCTTTCTTT.

This chain uses TRBV3-1 (or the pseudogene TRBV3-2) with TRBJ1-2, with 7 bases aligning to TRBD1. Germline V lookup: CDR1 LGHDT, CDR2 YNNKEL (reference sequence). With 8 bases clipped from V and 5 bases from J, the junction kept 8 bases outside the gene matches. The CDR3 is 13 residues long. The CDR3 DNA reads TGTGCCAGCGGGGACAGTGCGCTATATGGCTACACCTTC. This translates into CASGDSALYGYTF.